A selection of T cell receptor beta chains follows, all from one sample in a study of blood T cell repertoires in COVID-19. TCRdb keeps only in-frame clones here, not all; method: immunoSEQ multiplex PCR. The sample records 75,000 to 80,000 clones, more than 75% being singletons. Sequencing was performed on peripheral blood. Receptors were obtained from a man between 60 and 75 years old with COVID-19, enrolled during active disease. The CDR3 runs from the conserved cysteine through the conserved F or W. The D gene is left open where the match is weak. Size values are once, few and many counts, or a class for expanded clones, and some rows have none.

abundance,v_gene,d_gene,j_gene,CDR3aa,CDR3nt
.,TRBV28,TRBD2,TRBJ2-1,CASSLGGGWYNEQFF,TGTGCCAGCAGTTTAGGCGGGGGGTGGTACAATGAGCAGTTCTTC
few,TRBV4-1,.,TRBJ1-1,CASSQEPGNTEAFF,TGCGCCAGCAGCCAAGAACCAGGGAACACTGAAGCTTTCTTT
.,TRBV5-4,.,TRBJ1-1,CASSLGTVQTQDTEAFF,TGTGCCAGCAGCTTGGGGACAGTCCAGACCCAAGACACTGAAGCTTTCTTT
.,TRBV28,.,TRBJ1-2,CASSPGVYYGYTF,TGTGCCAGCAGTCCGGGGGTGTACTATGGCTACACCTTC
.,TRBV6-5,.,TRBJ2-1,CASSYGVGTPFTEQFF,TGTGCCAGCAGTTACGGGGTCGGGACACCCTTTACGGAGCAGTTCTTC
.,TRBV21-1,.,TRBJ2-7,CASSKGPTGWFRYEQYF,TGTGCCAGCAGCAAAGGCCCGACAGGGTGGTTCCGCTACGAGCAGTACTTC
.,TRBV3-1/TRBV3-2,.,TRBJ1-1,CASSQNGGREAFF,TGTGCCAGCAGCCAAAACGGGGGTCGTGAAGCTTTCTTT
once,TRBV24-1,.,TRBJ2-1,CATSRVEDSHNEQFF,TGTGCCACCAGTCGGGTTGAGGACAGCCACAATGAGCAGTTCTTC
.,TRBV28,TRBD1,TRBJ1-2,CASSADRGVGYGYTF,TGTGCCAGCAGTGCCGACAGGGGGGTCGGGTATGGCTACACCTTC
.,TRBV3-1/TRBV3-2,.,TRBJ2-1,CASSANGIEQFF,TGTGCCAGCAGCGCCAACGGGATTGAGCAGTTCTTC
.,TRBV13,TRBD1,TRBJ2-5,CASSYRGRETQYF,TGTGCCAGCAGTTACAGGGGGCGAGAGACCCAGTACTTC
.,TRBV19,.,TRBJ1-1,CASSIRDGRTEAFF,TGTGCCAGTAGTATTCGAGACGGCAGGACTGAAGCTTTCTTT
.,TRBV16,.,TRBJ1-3,CASSQSEDTIYF,TGTGCCAGCAGCCAGTCTGAGGACACCATATATTTT
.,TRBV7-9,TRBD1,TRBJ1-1,CASSLGTGYTEAFF,TGTGCCAGCAGCTTAGGGACAGGGTACACTGAAGCTTTCTTT
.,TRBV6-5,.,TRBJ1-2,CASSLGQETYGYTF,TGTGCCAGCAGTTTGGGACAAGAAACCTATGGCTACACCTTC
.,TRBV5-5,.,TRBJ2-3,CASSLRGGDTQYF,TGTGCCAGCAGCCTGCGCGGCGGAGATACGCAGTATTTT
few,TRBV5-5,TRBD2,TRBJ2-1,CASSGASGRIDEQFF,TGTGCCAGCAGCGGGGCTAGCGGGAGGATCGATGAGCAGTTCTTC
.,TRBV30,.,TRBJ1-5,CAWSGGETQPQHF,TGTGCCTGGAGTGGGGGGGAGACTCAGCCCCAGCATTTT
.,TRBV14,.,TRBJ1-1,CASSQGGEDTEAFF,TGTGCCAGCAGCCAAGGGGGGGAGGACACTGAAGCTTTCTTT
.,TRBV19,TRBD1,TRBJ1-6,CASSSDRPYNSPLHF,TGTGCCAGTAGTTCGGACAGGCCGTATAATTCACCCCTCCACTTT
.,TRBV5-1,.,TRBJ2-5,CASSFAGQQETQYF,TGCGCCAGCAGCTTCGCGGGACAGCAAGAGACCCAGTACTTC
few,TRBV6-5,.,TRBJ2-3,CATTRDSGRSDTQYF,TGTGCCACCACCCGGGACTCAGGACGGTCAGATACGCAGTATTTT
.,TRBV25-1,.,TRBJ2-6,CASARDSGANVLTF,TGTGCCAGCGCGAGGGACTCTGGGGCCAACGTCCTGACTTTC
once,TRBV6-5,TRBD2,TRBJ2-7,CASSRASGYYEQYF,TGTGCCAGCAGTCGGGCTAGCGGATACTACGAGCAGTACTTC
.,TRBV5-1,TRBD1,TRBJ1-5,CASSLDGQGPRPQHF,TGCGCCAGCAGCTTGGATGGACAGGGCCCGAGGCCCCAGCATTTT
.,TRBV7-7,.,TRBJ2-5,CASSLSVFGTQYF,TGTGCCAGCAGCTTGAGCGTGTTCGGGACCCAGTACTTC
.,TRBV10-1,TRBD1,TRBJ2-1,CASSRDSNEQFF,TGCGCCAGCAGTCGGGACAGCAATGAGCAGTTCTTC
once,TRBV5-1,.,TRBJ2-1,CASSLDHRNNEQFF,TGCGCCAGCAGCTTGGATCACAGAAACAATGAGCAGTTCTTC
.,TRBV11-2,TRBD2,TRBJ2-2,CASSRRDSGVTVGELFF,TGTGCCAGCAGCCGCCGGGATAGCGGGGTAACCGTCGGGGAGCTGTTTTTT
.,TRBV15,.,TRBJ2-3,CATSSGNVGTDTQYF,TGTGCCACCAGCAGCGGGAACGTCGGCACAGATACGCAGTATTTT
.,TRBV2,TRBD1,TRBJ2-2,CASSGQGDNTGELFF,TGTGCCAGCAGTGGACAGGGCGATAACACCGGGGAGCTGTTTTTT
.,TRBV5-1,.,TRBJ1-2,CASSLGSSQGYYGYTF,TGCGCCAGCAGCTTGGGTTCATCCCAGGGGTACTATGGCTACACCTTC
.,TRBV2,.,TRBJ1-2,CASSVGVGYTF,TGTGCCAGCAGCGTCGGAGTAGGCTACACCTTC
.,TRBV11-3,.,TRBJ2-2,CASSLLFLTGTGELFF,TGTGCCAGCAGCTTACTGTTCCTTACGGGCACCGGGGAGCTGTTTTTT
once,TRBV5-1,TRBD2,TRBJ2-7,CASRLRPAGDEQYF,TGCGCCAGCAGACTGAGGCCCGCGGGGGACGAGCAGTACTTC
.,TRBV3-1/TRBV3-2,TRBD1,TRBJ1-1,CASSLTEGGPEAFF,TGTGCCAGCAGCCTTACTGAAGGGGGCCCTGAAGCTTTCTTT
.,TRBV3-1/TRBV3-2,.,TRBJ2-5,CASSYGGGAQETQYF,TGTGCCAGCAGCTATGGTGGAGGGGCCCAAGAGACCCAGTACTTC
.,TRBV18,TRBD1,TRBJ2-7,CASSPQGTGVGGYEQYF,TGTGCCAGCTCACCACAAGGGACAGGGGTCGGCGGCTACGAGCAGTACTTC
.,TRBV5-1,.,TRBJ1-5,CASSVTTNQPQHF,TGCGCCAGCAGCGTCACAACGAATCAGCCCCAGCATTTT
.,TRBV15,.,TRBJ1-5,CATSRDITRGQPQHF,TGTGCCACCAGCAGAGATATTACACGGGGTCAGCCCCAGCATTTT
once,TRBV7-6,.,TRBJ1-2,CASSLGTEARFGYTF,TGTGCCAGCAGCTTAGGGACAGAGGCACGCTTTGGCTACACCTTC
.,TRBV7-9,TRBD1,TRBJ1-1,CASSLRQGVEAFF,TGTGCCAGCAGCTTACGACAGGGGGTTGAAGCTTTCTTT
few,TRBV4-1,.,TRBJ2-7,CASSQFQGTTYEQYF,TGCGCCAGCAGCCAATTTCAGGGAACCACCTACGAGCAGTACTTC
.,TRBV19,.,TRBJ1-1,CASSIAPRQQNTEAFF,TGTGCCAGTAGTATAGCACCAAGACAGCAGAACACTGAAGCTTTCTTT
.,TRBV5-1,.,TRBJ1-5,CASSPLGSQPQHF,TGCGCCAGCAGCCCGCTCGGGAGTCAGCCCCAGCATTTT
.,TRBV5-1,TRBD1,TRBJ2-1,CASEAPNSQGNEQFF,TGCGCCAGCGAAGCGCCTAATTCACAGGGGAATGAGCAGTTCTTC